The 22 T cell receptor beta chains below all came from one sample that was sequenced in a study of T cell responses to AZD1222 COVID-19 vaccine. Data came from immunoSEQ multiplex PCR; TCRdb stores just in-frame clones and leaves some out. The sample holds some 190,000 clones; approximately 92% are singletons and the top ten take 1% to 1.5%. The source material was peripheral blood, sampled on day 0 of AZD1222 vaccination. The receptor set was obtained from an adult in good health.

This clone came up once. The chain carries TRBV7-9 and TRBJ1-5; 9 bases match TRBD1. V dropped 6 bases and J dropped 7; count of bases not matched to a gene: 16. CDR3 length equals 17 residues. Germline V gene sequence: CDR1 SEHNR, CDR2 FQNEAQ (reference sequence). CDR3 region: CASSSIPGQGGYQPQHF. The DNA for the CDR3 is TGTGCCAGCAGTTCCATCCCGGGACAGGGTGGGTACCAGCCCCAGCATTTT.

The CDR3 loop reads CASSQTGRTEAFF. The DNA of the CDR3 is TGTGCCAGCAGTCAGACAGGGAGGACTGAAGCTTTCTTT. The V gene is TRBV11-2, the J gene TRBJ1-1, with 7 bases lining up with TRBD1. The CDR3 is 13 residues long. Germline CDR1 SGHAT, CDR2 FQNNGV. The V and J ends lost 6 bases and 5 bases, in that order; junction bases with no gene match: 6.

The gene calls are TRBV10-3 and TRBJ1-4, with a weak D call TRBD1 (6 bases). The CDR3 is made up of 15 amino acids. Germline CDR1 is ENHRY and CDR2 is SYGVKD. V shed 3 bases and J shed 4 bases, with 12 bases lying between them. The CDR3 DNA sequence: TGTGCCATCAGTGAAGGGGGGAGCTTTAATGAAAAACTGTTTTTT. This translates into CAISEGGSFNEKLFF.

This clone was seen only once. The V gene is TRBV6-5, the J gene TRBJ2-3; a possible D gene is TRBD1 (6 bases). Trimming shortened V by 0 bases and J by 4 bases, and 11 bases separated the two germline ends. This CDR3 comprises 15 residues. The germline V gene encodes CDR1 MNHEY and CDR2 SVGAGI. CDR3 region: CASSYSTGRADTQYF. CDR3 nucleotide sequence: TGTGCCAGCAGTTACTCAACAGGGAGAGCAGATACGCAGTATTTT.

The V gene is TRBV6-1, the J gene TRBJ1-4; TRBD1 might be the D (6 bases). Looked up from germline, CDR1 is MNHNS and CDR2 is SASEGT. V dropped 2 bases and J dropped 8 bases, with 18 bases sitting between them. The CDR3 sequence is 16 residues long. This CDR3 is CASSEFFGTGGEKLFF. Here the CDR3 DNA reads TGTGCCAGCAGTGAATTTTTCGGGACGGGGGGCGAAAAACTGTTTTTT.

The CDR3: CASSWMGTGNEKLFF. The CDR3 coding sequence is TGTGCCAGCAGCTGGATGGGGACAGGGAATGAAAAACTGTTTTTT. This sequence joins TRBV7-9 and TRBJ1-4, with 9 bases aligning to TRBD1. J was trimmed by 5 bases and V by 4 bases; bases with no gene match: 5. The CDR3 covers 15 residues. From germline, CDR1 is SEHNR and CDR2 FQNEAQ (reference sequence).

This chain uses TRBV3-1 (or the pseudogene TRBV3-2) with TRBJ1-3; D is unclear. CDR3 length equals 16 residues. V lost 3 bases, J lost 4 bases, and 16 bases lay in between. CDR1 and CDR2 from the germline V gene are LGHDT and YNNKEL (reference sequence). The CDR3 sequence: CASSHNAQVLGNTIYF. The CDR3 bases are TGTGCCAGCAGCCACAACGCCCAGGTCCTCGGAAACACCATATATTTT.

The chain combines TRBV20-1 with TRBJ1-1; D uncertain. The CDR3 consists of 11 residues. V was pared by 3 bases and J by 10 bases, with 12 bases between. Looked up from germline, CDR1 is DFQATT and CDR2 is SNEGSKA (reference sequence). CDR3 sequence (DNA): TGCAGTGCTAGTGGTAGGGTGCCAGCTTTCTTT. Its translation is CSASGRVPAFF.

The chain combines TRBV28 with TRBJ2-1; 10 bases agree with TRBD1. Germline V lookup: CDR1 MDHEN, CDR2 SYDVKM. V shed 6 bases and J 6 bases; nucleotides not matched to a gene: 8. This CDR3 spans 15 amino acids. The CDR3 protein is CASSQGQGGGNEQFF. In nucleotides, the CDR3 is TGTGCCAGCAGCCAAGGACAGGGGGGAGGCAATGAGCAGTTCTTC.

The CDR3 reads CASSLGGVGYTF. The CDR3 bases are TGTGCCAGCAGTTTGGGAGGGGTCGGCTACACCTTC. The chain has TRBV12-3 or TRBV12-4 and TRBJ1-2, with D tentatively TRBD1 (5 bases). The V and J ends lost 3 bases and 8 bases respectively, with 10 bases between them. The CDR3 contains 12 residues.

This clone was seen a handful of times. The J gene is TRBJ1-2, the V gene TRBV5-1, with 9 bases lining up with TRBD1. With V trimmed by 1 base and J by 4 bases, 8 bases remained unmatched. CDR1 is SGHRS, CDR2 YFSETQ, per germline. The CDR3 covers 16 residues. The CDR3 nucleotides read TGCGCCAGCAGCTTGTCAGGACAGGGGCCACTCTATGGCTACACCTTC. Its translation: CASSLSGQGPLYGYTF.

The CDR3 spells CASKNGAYDGYTF. In nucleotides, the CDR3 is TGTGCCAGCAAAAATGGGGCTTACGATGGCTACACCTTC. The chain has TRBV27 and TRBJ1-2; D possibly corresponds to TRBD1 (5 bases). CDR1 and CDR2 from the germline V gene are MNHEY and SMNVEV (reference sequence). The CDR3 has 13 residues. V was clipped by 7 bases and J by 6 bases, with 15 bases between them.

The rearrangement links TRBV7-2 to TRBJ1-2; D remains unclear. CDR1 is SGHTA, CDR2 FQGNSA, per germline. The CDR3 sequence is 11 residues long. Trimming stripped 1 base from V and 8 bases from J, with 5 bases between. In nucleotides, the CDR3 is TGTGCCAGCAGCTTAGTACGGGGCTACACCTTC. Protein: CASSLVRGYTF. Full variable domain (remainder filled in from reference TRBV7-2 and TRBJ1-2): GAGVSQSPSNKVTEKGKDVELRCDPISGHTALYWYRQSLGQGLEFLIYFQGNSAPDKSGLPSDRFSAERTGGSVSTLTIQRTQQEDSAVYLCASSLVRGYTFGSGTRLTVV.

The chain links TRBV27 to TRBJ1-6; the D gene is possibly TRBD1 (6 bases). With 7 bases removed from V and 9 bases from J, the gap between germline ends came to 22 bases. The CDR3 loop spans 16 amino acids. Germline CDR1 is MNHEY and CDR2 is SMNVEV (reference sequence). Here the CDR3 DNA reads TGTGCCAGCAATTCAGAGCCCACAAGACAGGCTTCACCCCTCCACTTT. Amino acid sequence: CASNSEPTRQASPLHF.

V and J are TRBV18 and TRBJ1-5; D gene unclear. The CDR3 contains 14 residues. CDR1 and CDR2 (germline): KGHSH, LQKENI. V dropped 2 bases and J dropped 7 bases, with 12 bases sitting between them. The CDR3 nucleotides read TGTGCCAGCTCACCAAGGAGGGATGGACAGCCCCAGCATTTT. Translated: CASSPRRDGQPQHF.

The chain is built from TRBV9 and TRBJ1-1; weak D call: TRBD1 (6 bases). V lost 4 bases and J lost 0, with 10 bases in between. The germline gives CDR1 SGDLS, CDR2 YYNGEE. The CDR3 spans 14 residues. The CDR3 DNA is TGTGCCAGCAGCCAAGGACAGATGAACACTGAAGCTTTCTTT. Its protein product is CASSQGQMNTEAFF.

This sequence joins TRBV7-2 and TRBJ2-3; the D is unclear. This CDR3 has 14 amino acids. CDR1 and CDR2 from the germline V gene are SGHTA and FQGNSA. Trimming took off 5 bases at V and 4 bases at J, with 13 bases between the two ends. The CDR3 reads CASSPRHAADTQYF. The CDR3, as DNA: TGTGCCAGCAGCCCTAGACACGCTGCAGATACGCAGTATTTT.

The CDR3 protein is CASSPTKKVRNQPQHF. Written as DNA, the CDR3 is TGCGCCAGCAGCCCAACAAAGAAGGTCCGCAATCAGCCCCAGCATTTT. The rearrangement links TRBV4-1 to TRBJ1-5; D gene uncertain. The CDR3 spans 16 residues. V lost 4 bases to trimming and J lost 2 bases, with 15 bases between them. Germline CDR1 MGHRA, CDR2 YSYEKL.

V is TRBV18 and J is TRBJ1-1, with TRBD1 as a possible D gene (5 bases). The CDR3 is made up of 14 amino acids. Trimming removed 6 bases from V and 6 bases from J, with 17 bases in between. From germline, CDR1 is KGHSH and CDR2 LQKENI. CDR3 DNA sequence: TGTGCCAGCTCGGCGGCCAGGGCTGTCGCTGAAGCTTTCTTT. Amino acid sequence: CASSAARAVAEAFF.

The V call is TRBV7-8, the J call TRBJ1-6; 8 positions match TRBD1. The CDR3 spans 15 residues. Germline V CDR1 and CDR2: SGHVS, FQNEAQ. Trimming took 5 bases from V and 4 from J; bases not matched to a gene: 4. The CDR3 sequence is CASSPGQAYNSPLHF. In DNA form, the CDR3 reads TGTGCCAGCAGCCCGGGACAGGCTTATAATTCACCCCTCCACTTT.

CDR3 DNA sequence: TGTGCCAGCAGCTCGGTGAACACTGAAGCTTTCTTT. Translation: CASSSVNTEAFF. This chain joins TRBV5-8 and TRBJ1-1; D is undetermined. Trimming pared 3 bases from V and 0 bases from J, leaving 3 bases between. This CDR3 contains 12 residues. Looked up from germline, CDR1 is SGHTS and CDR2 is YDEGEE.

The CDR3 nucleotides are TGTGCCAGTACCATCCACGGACTGGACAGAGGGCCCCAGCATTTT. Amino acids: CASTIHGLDRGPQHF. The chain links TRBV19 to TRBJ1-5; TRBD1 is a possible D gene (6 bases). This CDR3 is built from 15 residues. The V and J ends lost 7 bases and 9 bases respectively, with 22 bases between them. CDR1 LNHDA and CDR2 SQIVND come from the germline V gene (reference sequence).